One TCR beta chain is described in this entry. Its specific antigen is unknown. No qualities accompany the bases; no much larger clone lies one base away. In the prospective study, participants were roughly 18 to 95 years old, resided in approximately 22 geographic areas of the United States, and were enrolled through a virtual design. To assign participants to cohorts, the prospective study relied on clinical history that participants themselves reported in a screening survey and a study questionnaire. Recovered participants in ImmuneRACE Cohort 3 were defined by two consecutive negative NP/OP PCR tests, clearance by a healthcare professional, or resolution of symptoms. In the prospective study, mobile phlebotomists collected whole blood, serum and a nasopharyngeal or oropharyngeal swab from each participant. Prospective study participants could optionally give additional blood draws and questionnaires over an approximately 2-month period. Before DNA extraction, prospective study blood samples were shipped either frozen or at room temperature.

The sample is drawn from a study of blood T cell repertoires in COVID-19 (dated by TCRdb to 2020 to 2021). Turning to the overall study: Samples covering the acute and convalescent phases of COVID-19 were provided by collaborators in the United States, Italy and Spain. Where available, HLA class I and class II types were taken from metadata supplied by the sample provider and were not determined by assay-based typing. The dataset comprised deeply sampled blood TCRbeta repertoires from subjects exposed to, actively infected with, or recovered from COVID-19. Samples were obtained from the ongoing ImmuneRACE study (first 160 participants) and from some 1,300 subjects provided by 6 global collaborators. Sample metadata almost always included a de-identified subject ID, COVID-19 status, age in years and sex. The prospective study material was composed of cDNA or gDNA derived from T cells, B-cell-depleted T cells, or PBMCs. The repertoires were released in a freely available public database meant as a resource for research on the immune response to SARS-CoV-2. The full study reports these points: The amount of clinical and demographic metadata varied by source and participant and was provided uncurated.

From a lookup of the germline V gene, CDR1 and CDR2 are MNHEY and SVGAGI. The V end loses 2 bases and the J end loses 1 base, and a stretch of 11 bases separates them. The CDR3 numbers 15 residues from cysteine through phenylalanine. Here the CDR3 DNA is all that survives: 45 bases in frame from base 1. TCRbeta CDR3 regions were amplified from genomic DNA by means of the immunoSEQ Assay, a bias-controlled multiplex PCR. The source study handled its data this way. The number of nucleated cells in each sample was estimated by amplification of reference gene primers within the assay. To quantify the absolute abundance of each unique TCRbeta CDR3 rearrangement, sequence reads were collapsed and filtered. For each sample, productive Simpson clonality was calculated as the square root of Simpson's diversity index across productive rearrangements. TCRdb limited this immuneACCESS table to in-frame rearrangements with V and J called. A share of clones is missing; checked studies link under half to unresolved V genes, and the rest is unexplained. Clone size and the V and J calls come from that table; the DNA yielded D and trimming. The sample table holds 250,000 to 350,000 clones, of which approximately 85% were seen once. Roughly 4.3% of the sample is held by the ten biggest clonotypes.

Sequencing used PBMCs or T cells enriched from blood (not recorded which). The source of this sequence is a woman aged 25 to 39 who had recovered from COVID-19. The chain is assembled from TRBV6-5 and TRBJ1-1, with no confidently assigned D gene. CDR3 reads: CASSYSGYSNTEAFF. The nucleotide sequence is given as TGTGCCAGCAGTTACAGCGGATACTCGAACACTGAAGCTTTCTTT.